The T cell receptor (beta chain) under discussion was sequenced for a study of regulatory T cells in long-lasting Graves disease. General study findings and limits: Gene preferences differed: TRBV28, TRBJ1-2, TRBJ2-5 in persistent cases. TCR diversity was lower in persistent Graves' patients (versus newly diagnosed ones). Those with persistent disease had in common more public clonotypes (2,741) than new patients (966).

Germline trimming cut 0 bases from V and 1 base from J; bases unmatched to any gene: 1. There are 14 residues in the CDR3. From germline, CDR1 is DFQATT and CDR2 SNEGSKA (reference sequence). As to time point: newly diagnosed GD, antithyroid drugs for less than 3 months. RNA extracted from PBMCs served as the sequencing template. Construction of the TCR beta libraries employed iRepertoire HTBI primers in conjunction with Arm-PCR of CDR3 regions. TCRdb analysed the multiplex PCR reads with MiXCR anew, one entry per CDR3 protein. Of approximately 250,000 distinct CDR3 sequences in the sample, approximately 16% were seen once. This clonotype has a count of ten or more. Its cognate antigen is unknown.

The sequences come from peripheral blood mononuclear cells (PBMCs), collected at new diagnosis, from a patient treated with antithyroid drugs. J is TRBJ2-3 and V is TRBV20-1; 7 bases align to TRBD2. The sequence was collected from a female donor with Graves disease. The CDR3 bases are TGCAGTGCTAGAGATCTAGCGGGCACAGATACGCAGTATTTT. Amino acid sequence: CSARDLAGTDTQYF.